This entry describes one T cell receptor beta chain. Its antigen remains unidentified. The sample is drawn from a study of T cell responses to AZD1222 COVID-19 vaccine. The overall study: Doses given second, at about 4 or about 12 weeks, were pooled.

Germline CDR1 and CDR2: SNHLY and FYNNEI. This CDR3 has 10 residues. V lost 4 bases to trimming and J lost 7 bases, with 4 bases between them. Measured with immunoSEQ multiplex PCR; TCRdb has only the in-frame clones, and not every one. The sample has around 150,000 clones, about 93% seen once. Study-level findings and limits: Per reports, nearly half of all spike-specific TCRs target regions that are unmutated in variants. Baseline seropositivity occurred in only a handful of AZD1222 recipients. Donors were largely white British and mainly female; clonal diversity was possibly underestimated.

This material consisted of peripheral blood, taken on day 0 of AZD1222 vaccination. The clonotype comes from an adult in good health. This chain joins TRBV2 and TRBJ1-1; D is ambiguous. The CDR3 region is CASSGVEAFF. In nucleotides, the CDR3 is TGTGCCAGCAGTGGAGTTGAAGCTTTCTTT.